This note documents a single TCR beta chain sequence. CDR3 length: 16 residues. Looked up from germline, CDR1 is PRHDT and CDR2 is FYEKMQ (reference sequence). With 0 bases clipped from V and 3 bases from J, the junction kept 6 bases outside the gene matches. The data belong to a study of T cell changes during pregnancy in multiple sclerosis. Profiling relied on immunoSEQ multiplex PCR, and the TCRdb table lists in-frame clones only, not all of them. The table lists almost 40,000 clones, around 90% of them singletons, with more than 0.3% in the top ten. The chain uses TRBV13 and TRBJ2-5; 8 nucleotides agree with TRBD2. The TCR was taken from a female donor in good health, enrolled as a control in a pregnancy study. The sequenced sample was CD4+ T cells from peripheral blood mononuclear cells, obtained in the third trimester of pregnancy. CDR3 sequence reads: CASSLGMAGGKETQYF. CDR3 DNA sequence: TGTGCCAGCAGCTTAGGGATGGCGGGGGGAAAAGAGACCCAGTACTTC. The full variable domain, with the rest looked up from reference TRBV13 and TRBJ2-5, is AAGVIQSPRHLIKEKRETATLKCYPIPRHDTVYWYQQGPGQDPQFLISFYEKMQSDKGSIPDRFSAQQFSDYHSELNMSSLELGDSALYFCASSLGMAGGKETQYFGPGTRLLVL.